The present TCR beta chain was sequenced within a study of T cell responses to AZD1222 COVID-19 vaccine. Generated by immunoSEQ multiplex PCR, the TCRdb table keeps only in-frame clones and is missing some. In the table there are approximately 180,000 clones, approximately 92% of which are singletons. Germline CDR1 is SGHDT and CDR2 is YYEEEE. There are 12 residues in the CDR3. V shed 2 bases and J shed 6 bases, with 8 bases lying between them. As regards this clone: Its antigen is as yet unknown.

Findings and caveats of the study: No day 14 peak samples; only post-peak repertoires were characterized. The donor group comprised mostly white British people and more females; the analysis possibly underestimated clonal diversity. When two AZD1222 doses had been given, Spike-specific TCR breadth and depth rose. At 160-218 and 743-854, vaccine-associated CD4 TCRs were dominant, and they spanned spike.

The input for sequencing was peripheral blood, taken on day 0 of AZD1222 vaccination. This receptor was identified in an adult in good health. The chain has TRBV5-6 and TRBJ1-1; D may be TRBD1 (5 bases). CDR3 sequence: CASSFRVAEAFF. In nucleotides, the CDR3 is TGTGCCAGCAGCTTCAGGGTCGCTGAAGCTTTCTTT.